This entry concerns a single T cell receptor (beta chain). This receptor's antigen is unknown. There are no base qualities to consult, and no much larger clone falls within one base. From the germline V gene, CDR1 is SGHRS and CDR2 is YFSETQ. Here V drops 2 bases and J drops 0 bases, and the junction holds 3 bases not matched to any gene. Including cysteine and phenylalanine, the CDR3 has 15 amino acids. Here the CDR3 DNA is all that survives: 45 bases in frame from base 1. These data come from a study of PD-L1 blockade in urothelial cancer (dated by TCRdb to the late 2010s). Notes on the research overall: Therapy was started in the mid-2010s for all patients, and atezolizumab 1,200 mg was administered intravenously every 3 weeks. About 90% of the 29 patients were identified as males with urothelial cancer of bladder origin, and a prior smoking history was reported by 18 of 29 patients. An ECOG performance status of 0 or 1 was recorded for the patients, and 0 to 3 prior chemotherapy regimens had been received by the patients. Blood samples were analyzed 3 weeks after the start of treatment (second dose) and 6 weeks after the start of treatment. Blood samples gave median yields of roughly 150,000 T cells and 82,636 unique TCRs, along with a median clonality of 0.080. The study was an exploratory multi-omic analysis of somatic, immune and clinical correlates of response to PD-L1 blockade with atezolizumab in urothelial cancer. Pretreatment tumor samples and matched peripheral blood, collected serially before and after atezolizumab treatment, underwent TCR sequencing. Progression-free survival longer than 6 months counted as durable clinical benefit, and TCR features were additionally tested against both progression-free and overall survival. In the same patients who had TCR sequencing, pretreatment tumors also underwent whole exome sequencing and RNA sequencing. Durable clinical benefit was achieved by nine patients but not by the remaining 20. Some 30 patients had pretreatment blood TCR-seq, about 25 had at least one posttreatment blood collection, and about 25 had tumor TCR-seq.

To estimate absolute template abundance from read counts, synthetic TCR analog templates were spiked into each PCR. The immunoSEQ assay was used to amplify TCRbeta CDR3 regions from genomic DNA with bias-controlled V and J gene primers. Rearranged TCRbeta segments were sequenced at approximately 20X coverage. The paper's processing steps were these. Clustering was used to correct sequencing errors, and CDR3s were annotated against IMGT so that V, D and J genes could be assigned. Downstream analyses used only productive TCRbeta rearrangements, leaving out any out-of-frame or stop-codon sequences. To compute clonality, Shannon entropy was normalized by the log of the number of unique productive sequences and then subtracted from one. Clones differing between time points or between blood and tumor were identified by Fisher's exact test with Benjamini-Hochberg correction at adjusted p below 0.01. TCRdb holds this immuneACCESS table with in-frame rearrangements only. Some clones are missing; in checked studies, unresolved V genes explain under half, and the rest has no known cause. The V and J calls and clone size were taken over from that table, and D and trimming were inferred from the DNA. In this sample the table shows about 43,000 clones, roughly 80% of which occur a single time. The biggest ten clones account for around 16% of the sample.

The full study reports these points: A pretreatment peripheral blood TCR clonality below the median was linked to improved progression-free and overall survival. Because of the small sample size (n ≈ 30) and the many exploratory analyses performed, the results are intended to be regarded as hypothesis-generating. Greater expansion of tumor-associated TCR clones in peripheral blood 3 weeks after the start of treatment was observed in patients with durable benefit (n of about 20, p = 0.022).

Read against the paper, the sample's time point label means: peripheral blood 6 weeks after treatment start. The cohort included 25 to 30 patients with locally advanced or metastatic urothelial carcinoma who were treated at Memorial Sloan Kettering on a trial protocol. Peripheral blood mononuclear cells were collected from each patient pretreatment and during treatment, giving between 1 and 8 total time points per patient. The Qiagen DNeasy Blood extraction kit was used to purify genomic DNA from total PBMCs and tumor samples. PBMCs were collected pretreatment and during treatment and were isolated and stored as previously described.

This receptor was obtained from a man between 60 and 70 years old with urothelial cancer. The chain uses TRBV5-1 and TRBJ1-1; 8 middle bases align to TRBD1. The sequences come from PBMCs, collected around atezolizumab (anti-PD-L1) treatment. In nucleotide form, the sequence is TGCGCCAGCAGCTTTTCAGGGGGCCTGAACACTGAAGCTTTCTTT. This gives the protein CASSFSGGLNTEAFF. With all but the CDR3 taken from the reference TRBV5-1 and TRBJ1-1 genes, the full variable domain is: KAGVTQTPRYLIKTRGQQVTLSCSPISGHRSVSWYQQTPGQGLQFLFEYFSETQRNKGNFPGRFSGRQFSNSRSEMNVSTLELGDSALYLCASSFSGGLNTEAFFGQGTRLTVV.